This TCR beta chain stems from a study of cytomegalovirus exposure and HLA in healthy donors. The CDR3 spans 16 residues. Trimming removed 5 bases from V and 2 bases from J, with 18 bases in between. In germline, CDR1 is SGHVS, CDR2 FQNEAQ. Worth noting for this clone: Its antigen is not identified.

In the PCR, 60 Vbeta and 13 Jbeta primers were used. The protocol was immunoSEQ multiplex PCR, while the TCRdb copy is restricted to in-frame clones and leaves out a portion. This table lists about 140,000 clones. Findings and limits, study-wide: As was reported, the classifier diagnosed cytomegalovirus status with high specificity and sensitivity. When a later analysis compared HLA-associated TCR beta chains with equally common others, the HLA-associated chains turned out to be more clonally expanded and to have lower generation probabilities. Most TCR sequences showed up rarely, but some public TCRs showed up in many donors. Common viral pathogens seemed to be connected with several of the most significant clusters, according to a later analysis.

Sequencing was carried out using PBMCs. The receptor was derived from a male donor in good health and CMV-seronegative. V is TRBV7-8 and J is TRBJ1-2; weak D call: TRBD1 (6 bases). CDR3 loop: CASSPRAGATNYGYTF. CDR3 sequence (DNA): TGTGCCAGCAGCCCCCGGGCAGGGGCCACAAACTATGGCTACACCTTC.